Each of the 29 T cell receptor beta chains below was sequenced from the same sample in a study of OX40 agonist ivuxolimab in advanced cancers. The assay was immunoSEQ multiplex PCR, and TCRdb's table has in-frame clones only and misses some. This repertoire shows about 18,000 clones, around 85% found once; its top ten account for approximately 60%. The sequencing here drew on CD4+ or CD8+ T cells sorted from blood, taken in a trial of the OX40 agonist ivuxolimab. Receptors were obtained from an adult with an advanced solid tumor such as melanoma, head and neck, liver or kidney cancer.

The chain combines TRBV27 with TRBJ2-5; tentatively, D is TRBD1 (5 bases). The last part of the DNA fits TRBJ2-7 better; the J call may be wrong. This CDR3 spans 14 amino acids. Germline CDR1 and CDR2: MNHEY and SMNVEV (reference sequence). This CDR3 reads CASSLGPGNYEQYF. DNA of the CDR3: TGTGCCAGCAGTTTAGGCCCAGGGAACTACGAGCAGTACTTC.

This clone ranks as medium-sized. V and J are TRBV13 and TRBJ2-1; 8 bases map to TRBD2. V shed 6 bases, J shed 2 bases, and the junction held 6 bases outside the gene matches. The germline V gene has CDR1 PRHDT and CDR2 FYEKMQ (reference sequence). This CDR3 is 15 amino acids long. The CDR3 sequence: CASRTRGGPYNEQFF. The CDR3 DNA sequence: TGTGCCAGCAGAACCCGGGGGGGCCCCTACAATGAGCAGTTCTTC.

This rearrangement joins TRBV6-1 to TRBJ2-2, with D perhaps matching TRBD1 (6 bases). CDR1 is MNHNS, CDR2 SASEGT, per germline. V dropped 6 bases and J dropped 5 bases, with 10 bases sitting between them. This CDR3 has 13 residues. The CDR3 loop reads CASRKGETGELFF. For the CDR3, the DNA is TGTGCCAGCAGAAAGGGGGAAACCGGGGAGCTGTTTTTT.

V usage is TRBV7-8 and J usage is TRBJ2-7; the D is unclear. The CDR3 length is 12 residues. From germline, CDR1 is SGHVS and CDR2 FQNEAQ. The germline V and J ends were trimmed by 8 bases and 2 bases, with 10 bases remaining between them. This CDR3 reads CASRSTAYEQYF. CDR3 nucleotide sequence: TGTGCCAGCCGCAGCACGGCCTACGAGCAGTACTTC.

This chain connects TRBV7-8 to TRBJ2-1, with D possibly matching TRBD1 (6 bases). This CDR3 is 14 amino acids long. Germline-derived CDR1 and CDR2 are SGHVS and FQNEAQ. V was pared by 2 bases and J by 4 bases, with 9 bases between. The DNA of the CDR3 is TGTGCCAGCAGCTTACCACAGGGTTACAATGAGCAGTTCTTC. Translation: CASSLPQGYNEQFF.

The gene calls are TRBV27 and TRBJ2-3; a weak D match, TRBD2 (6 bases). This CDR3 is 15 amino acids long. The ends were cut back, 4 bases at V and 0 bases at J, with 11 bases in the middle. Germline CDR1 MNHEY, CDR2 SMNVEV (reference sequence). For the CDR3, the DNA is TGTGCCAGCAGTTCTAGGCTAGCGAGCACAGATACGCAGTATTTT. This codes for CASSSRLASTDTQYF.

This clone came up a few times. The chain carries TRBV5-6 and TRBJ1-2; D call uncertain. CDR1 and CDR2 from the germline V gene are SGHDT and YYEEEE. The CDR3 covers 15 residues. V was trimmed by 2 bases and J by 4 bases, leaving 15 bases between them. The CDR3 reads CASSLTNNVGYGYTF. The CDR3 bases are TGTGCCAGCAGCTTAACCAACAATGTCGGCTATGGCTACACCTTC. Complete variable domain (other parts from reference TRBV5-6 and TRBJ1-2): DAGVTQSPTHLIKTRGQQVTLRCSPKSGHDTVSWYQQALGQGPQFIFQYYEEEERQRGNFPDRFSGHQFPNYSSELNVNALLLGDSALYLCASSLTNNVGYGYTFGSGTRLTVV.

This chain links TRBV19 with TRBJ2-7; 11 nucleotides line up with TRBD1. The CDR3 has 13 residues. Germline V gene lookup returns CDR1 LNHDA and CDR2 SQIVND (reference sequence). J was trimmed by 5 bases and V by 7 bases; bases with no gene match: 4. The CDR3 region is CASKDRGLDEQYF. CDR3 nucleotides: TGTGCCAGTAAGGACAGGGGGCTTGACGAGCAGTACTTC.

In its sample, this clone was seen once. This chain uses TRBV7-8 with TRBJ2-3; a weak D match, TRBD2 (6 bases). CDR1 is SGHVS, CDR2 FQNEAQ, per germline. This CDR3 comprises 17 residues. Deletions cut 5 bases from V and 0 bases from J, with 18 bases between. As DNA, the CDR3 is TGTGCCAGCAGCACTTCTAAAAGCGGGTGGAGCACAGATACGCAGTATTTT. Amino acids: CASSTSKSGWSTDTQYF.

The chain recombines TRBV7-9 with TRBJ1-1; possibly TRBD1 for D (6 bases). The CDR3 is 14 amino acids. Trimming removed 5 bases at V and 3 bases at J, with 13 bases between. The germline gives CDR1 SEHNR, CDR2 FQNEAQ (reference sequence). In DNA, the CDR3 is TGTGCCAGCAGCCCTGACAGGTGGGACACTGAAGCTTTCTTT. It encodes CASSPDRWDTEAFF.

This clone was detected only once. The genes are TRBV11-2 and TRBJ2-7; weak D call: TRBD2 (5 bases). Germline CDR1 and CDR2: SGHAT and FQNNGV. The CDR3 runs 13 residues. V was cut by 3 bases and J by 3 bases, with 9 bases left in between. The CDR3 is CASSLRVLYEQYF. CDR3 nucleotide sequence: TGTGCCAGCAGCTTGCGGGTCCTCTACGAGCAGTACTTC. Complete variable domain (other parts from reference TRBV11-2 and TRBJ2-7): EAGVAQSPRYKIIEKRQSVAFWCNPISGHATLYWYQQILGQGPKLLIQFQNNGVVDDSQLPKDRFSAERLKGVDSTLKIQPAKLEDSAVYLCASSLRVLYEQYFGPGTRLTVT.

The rearrangement links TRBV11-3 to TRBJ1-1; 8 bases are shared with TRBD1. The CDR3 totals 16 residues. Germline values: CDR1 SGHNT, CDR2 YENEEA. After removal of 2 bases from V and 5 bases from J, the junction contained 10 bases not matched to a gene. CDR3 DNA sequence: TGTGCCAGCAGCTTACACCAGGGGGCCTATGGGACTGAAGCTTTCTTT. Translating it yields CASSLHQGAYGTEAFF.

This clone was seen more than once but under ten times. This chain connects TRBV6-5 to TRBJ1-5, with D tentatively TRBD1 (5 bases). V lost 4 bases and J lost 2, with 12 bases in between. This CDR3 has 15 residues. CDR1 and CDR2 (germline): MNHEY, SVGAGI. Here the CDR3 DNA reads TGTGCCAGCAGTTCAGGGACGGAACGCAATCAGCCCCAGCATTTT. The encoded protein is CASSSGTERNQPQHF.

The gene calls are TRBV9 and TRBJ1-1; D is unclear. In germline, CDR1 is SGDLS, CDR2 YYNGEE. V was shortened by 3 bases and J by 0 bases, with 6 bases between the two germline ends. The CDR3 extends over 13 amino acids. CDR3 DNA sequence: TGTGCCAGCAGCGCCCAACTGAACACTGAAGCTTTCTTT. Protein product: CASSAQLNTEAFF.

This chain joins TRBV7-9 and TRBJ2-7; 14 positions agree with TRBD2. CDR3 length: 15 amino acids. In germline, CDR1 is SEHNR, CDR2 FQNEAQ (reference sequence). The trim removed 5 bases at V and 4 bases at J, leaving 4 bases unmatched. CDR3 coding DNA: TGTGCCAGCAGCACTGGACTAGCGGGGGGTTACGAGCAGTACTTC. Translation: CASSTGLAGGYEQYF.

This clone was picked up a small number of times. The rearrangement joins TRBV6-4 to TRBJ1-2, with TRBD1 as a possible D gene (5 bases). In germline, CDR1 is MRHNA, CDR2 SNTAGT. Trimming removed 3 bases at V and 8 bases at J, with 10 bases between. This CDR3 has 12 amino acids. As DNA, the CDR3 is TGTGCCAGCAGTGAAGGAGGGGAAGGCTACACCTTC. Translation: CASSEGGEGYTF.

The chain has TRBV28 and TRBJ2-1; a weak D match, TRBD2 (5 bases). CDR3 size: 14 residues. Per germline, CDR1 MDHEN and CDR2 SYDVKM. The V and J ends lost 4 bases and 9 bases respectively, with 16 bases between them. CDR3: CASSSSDVASEQFF. As DNA, the CDR3 is TGTGCCAGCAGTTCCTCCGATGTAGCGTCTGAGCAGTTCTTC. The full variable domain, with the rest looked up from reference TRBV28 and TRBJ2-1, is DVKVTQSSRYLVKRTGEKVFLECVQDMDHENMFWYRQDPGLGLRLIYFSYDVKMKEKGDIPEGYSVSREKKERFSLILESASTNQTSMYLCASSSSDVASEQFFGPGTRLTVL.

The chain combines TRBV2 with TRBJ2-1; TRBD1 is a possible D gene (5 bases). The V end lost 7 bases, the J end lost 8 bases, and 18 bases lay between the germline ends. Per the germline V gene, CDR1 is SNHLY and CDR2 is FYNNEI. This CDR3 has 14 amino acids. The CDR3 loop reads CASNPSGRGDEQFF. The CDR3, as DNA: TGTGCCAGCAACCCCTCTGGTAGGGGCGATGAGCAGTTCTTC.

The chain combines TRBV15 with TRBJ1-3; no clear D. The CDR3 consists of 13 residues. Trimming pared 7 bases from V and 4 bases from J, leaving 11 bases between. Germline-derived CDR1 and CDR2 are LNHNV and YYDKDF (reference sequence). CDR3 residues: CATTSGFGNTIYF. The DNA of the CDR3 is TGTGCCACCACTTCGGGGTTCGGAAACACCATATATTTT.

The chain carries TRBV5-6 and TRBJ2-5, with D possibly matching TRBD1 (6 bases). V was clipped by 1 base and J by 5 bases, with 9 bases between them. The CDR3 is made up of 13 amino acids. Germline V gene sequence: CDR1 SGHDT, CDR2 YYEEEE. The CDR3 reads CASSLTGWETQYF. The CDR3 DNA sequence: TGTGCCAGCAGCTTGACAGGGTGGGAGACCCAGTACTTC.

V gene TRBV28 combines with J gene TRBJ2-1, with D possibly being TRBD2 (5 bases). Trimming shortened V by 2 bases and J by 8 bases, and 7 bases separated the two germline ends. Germline values: CDR1 MDHEN, CDR2 SYDVKM. This CDR3 has 12 residues. This chain's CDR3 is CASSLGGDEQFF. The CDR3 DNA is TGTGCCAGCAGTTTAGGAGGTGATGAGCAGTTCTTC.

The chain is built from TRBV9 and TRBJ2-1; 7 bases map to TRBD2. The V gene's germline CDR1 is SGDLS and CDR2 YYNGEE. The CDR3 spans 14 residues. V shed 1 base and J 8 bases; nucleotides not matched to a gene: 6. The DNA for the CDR3 is TGTGCCAGCAGCGTACGCGGGAGTAAATATGAGCAGTTCTTC. Translation gives CASSVRGSKYEQFF.

The chain carries TRBV2 and TRBJ2-3; no reliable D call. Trimming removed 1 base at V and 2 bases at J, with 13 bases between. The length of the CDR3 is 16 residues. Looked up from germline, CDR1 is SNHLY and CDR2 is FYNNEI. This CDR3 is CASSEVTTGNTDTQYF. Here the CDR3 DNA reads TGTGCCAGCAGTGAAGTTACTACTGGGAACACAGATACGCAGTATTTT.

V is TRBV6-5 and J is TRBJ2-1, with D hard to call. The CDR3 runs to 15 residues. Germline CDR1 reads MNHEY; CDR2 reads SVGAGI. Trimming took off 5 bases at V and 3 bases at J, with 14 bases between the two ends. CDR3 sequence (DNA): TGTGCCAGCAGTCCCTGGATAGGGCTCTACAATGAGCAGTTCTTC. Protein: CASSPWIGLYNEQFF.

The chain uses TRBV23-1 and TRBJ1-1, with no clear D. TRBV23-1 is assigned to the ORF class and has an uncertain function. The CDR3 extends over 11 amino acids. V lost 4 bases, J lost 10 bases, and 10 bases lay in between. For the CDR3, the DNA is TGCGCCAGCAGTCCCACCCGCCCAGCTTTCTTT. This sequence encodes CASSPTRPAFF.

The rearrangement joins TRBV27 to TRBJ1-1; D is unclear. The length of the CDR3 is 12 residues. Trimming shortened V by 3 bases and J by 4 bases, and 6 bases separated the two germline ends. Germline V gene data show CDR1 as MNHEY and CDR2 as SMNVEV (reference sequence). CDR3 DNA: TGTGCCAGCAGTTTTAAAGGCACTGAAGCTTTCTTT. It translates to CASSFKGTEAFF.

This sequence joins TRBV15 and TRBJ1-4; possibly TRBD1 for D (5 bases). V lost 6 bases and J 8 bases, leaving 16 bases between the germline ends. The length of the CDR3 is 14 residues. CDR1 and CDR2 from the germline V gene are LNHNV and YYDKDF (reference sequence). The CDR3 reads CATRGVSAGEKLFF. CDR3 DNA sequence: TGTGCCACCAGGGGGGTCAGCGCTGGGGAAAAACTGTTTTTT. Drawing the rest from reference TRBV15 and TRBJ1-4, the complete variable domain is DAMVIQNPRYQVTQFGKPVTLSCSQTLNHNVMYWYQQKSSQAPKLLFHYYDKDFNNEADTPDNFQSRRPNTSFCFLDIRSPGLGDTAMYLCATRGVSAGEKLFFGSGTQLSVL.

The chain has TRBV27 and TRBJ1-5; 9 nucleotides align to TRBD1. Trimming removed 5 bases from V and 4 bases from J; junction bases left unmatched: 6. Looked up from germline, CDR1 is MNHEY and CDR2 is SMNVEV (reference sequence). CDR3 length equals 15 residues. CDR3: CASSLGTGLNQPQHF. The CDR3 DNA reads as TGTGCCAGCAGTCTCGGGACAGGGTTGAATCAGCCCCAGCATTTT.

The V call is TRBV6-5, the J call TRBJ1-2; no firm D call. Germline V gives CDR1 MNHEY, CDR2 SVGAGI. The ends were cut back, 0 bases at V and 2 bases at J, with 10 bases in the middle. The CDR3 spans 15 residues. The CDR3 loop is CASSYSIHSNYGYTF. The CDR3 region has the DNA TGTGCCAGCAGTTACTCTATCCATTCCAACTATGGCTACACCTTC.